This T cell receptor beta chain stems from a study of cytomegalovirus exposure and HLA in healthy donors. Looked up from germline, CDR1 is MNHNY and CDR2 is SVGAGI (reference sequence). This CDR3 comprises 16 residues. V shed 5 bases, J shed 0 bases, and the junction held 2 bases outside the gene matches. With 60 Vbeta and 13 Jbeta primers, the PCR was carried out. The assay was immunoSEQ multiplex PCR, and TCRdb's table has in-frame clones only and misses some. The sample carries about 60,000 clones, 73% recorded once. The TCR originated in a man aged 50 to 59 in good health and CMV-seronegative. Input material: PBMCs. V is TRBV6-6 and J is TRBJ2-7; 15 positions match TRBD2. The CDR3 loop is CASSGLAGGSSYEQYF. The CDR3 region has the DNA TGTGCCAGCAGTGGACTAGCGGGGGGGAGCTCCTACGAGCAGTACTTC.